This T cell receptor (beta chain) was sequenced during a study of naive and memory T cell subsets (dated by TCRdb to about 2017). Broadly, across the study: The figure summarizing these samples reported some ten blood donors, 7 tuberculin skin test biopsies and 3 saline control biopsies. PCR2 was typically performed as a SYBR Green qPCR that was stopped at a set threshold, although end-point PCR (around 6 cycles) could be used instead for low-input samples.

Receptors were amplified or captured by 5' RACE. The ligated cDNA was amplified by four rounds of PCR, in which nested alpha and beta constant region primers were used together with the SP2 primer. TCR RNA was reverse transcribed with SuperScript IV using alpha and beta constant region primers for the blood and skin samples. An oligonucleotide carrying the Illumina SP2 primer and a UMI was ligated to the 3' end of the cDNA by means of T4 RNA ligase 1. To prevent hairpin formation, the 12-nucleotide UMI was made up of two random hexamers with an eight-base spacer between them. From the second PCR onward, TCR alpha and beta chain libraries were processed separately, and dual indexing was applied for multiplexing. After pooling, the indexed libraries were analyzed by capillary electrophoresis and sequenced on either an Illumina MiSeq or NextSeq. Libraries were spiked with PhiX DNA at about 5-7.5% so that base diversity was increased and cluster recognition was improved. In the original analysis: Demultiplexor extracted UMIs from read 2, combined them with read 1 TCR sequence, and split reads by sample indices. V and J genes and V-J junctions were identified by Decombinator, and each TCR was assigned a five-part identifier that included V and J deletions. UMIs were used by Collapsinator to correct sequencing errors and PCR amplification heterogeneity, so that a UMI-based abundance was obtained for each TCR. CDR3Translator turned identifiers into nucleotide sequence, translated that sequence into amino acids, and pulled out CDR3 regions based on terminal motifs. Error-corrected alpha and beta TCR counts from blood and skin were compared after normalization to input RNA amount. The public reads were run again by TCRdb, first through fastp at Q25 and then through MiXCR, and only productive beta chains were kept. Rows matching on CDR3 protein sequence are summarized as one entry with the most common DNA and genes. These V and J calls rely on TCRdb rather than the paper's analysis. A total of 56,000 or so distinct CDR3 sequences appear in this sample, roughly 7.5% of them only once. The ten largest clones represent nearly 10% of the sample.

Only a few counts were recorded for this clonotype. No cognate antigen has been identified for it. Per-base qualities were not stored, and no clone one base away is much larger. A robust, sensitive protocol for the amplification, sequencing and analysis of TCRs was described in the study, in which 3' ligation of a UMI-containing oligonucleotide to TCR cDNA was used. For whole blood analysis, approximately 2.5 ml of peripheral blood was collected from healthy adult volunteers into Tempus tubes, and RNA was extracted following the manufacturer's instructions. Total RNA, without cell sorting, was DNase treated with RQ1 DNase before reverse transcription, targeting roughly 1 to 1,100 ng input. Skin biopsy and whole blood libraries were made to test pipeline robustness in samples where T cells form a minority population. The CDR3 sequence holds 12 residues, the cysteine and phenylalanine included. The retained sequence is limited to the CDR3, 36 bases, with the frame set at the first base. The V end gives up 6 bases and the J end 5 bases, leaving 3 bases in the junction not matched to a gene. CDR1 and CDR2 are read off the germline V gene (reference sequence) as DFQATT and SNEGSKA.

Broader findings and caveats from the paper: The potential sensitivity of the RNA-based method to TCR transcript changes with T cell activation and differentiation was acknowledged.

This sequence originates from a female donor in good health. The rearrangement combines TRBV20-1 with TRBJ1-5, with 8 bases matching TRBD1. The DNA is TGCAGTGCCCTACAGGGGGATCAGCCCCAGCATTTT. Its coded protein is CSALQGDQPQHF.